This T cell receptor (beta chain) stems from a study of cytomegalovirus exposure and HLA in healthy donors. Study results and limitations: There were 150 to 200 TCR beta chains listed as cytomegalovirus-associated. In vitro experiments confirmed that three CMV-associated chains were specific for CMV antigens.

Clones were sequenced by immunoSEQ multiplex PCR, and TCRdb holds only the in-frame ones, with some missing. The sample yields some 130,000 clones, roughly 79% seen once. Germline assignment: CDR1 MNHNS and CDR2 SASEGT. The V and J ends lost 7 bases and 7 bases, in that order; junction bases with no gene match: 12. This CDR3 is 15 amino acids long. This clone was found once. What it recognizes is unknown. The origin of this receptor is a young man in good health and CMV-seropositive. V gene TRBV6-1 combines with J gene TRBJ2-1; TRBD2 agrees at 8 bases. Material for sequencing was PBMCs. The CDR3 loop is CASIDRAGAINEQFF. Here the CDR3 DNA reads TGTGCCAGCATTGACCGAGCGGGAGCCATAAATGAGCAGTTCTTC.